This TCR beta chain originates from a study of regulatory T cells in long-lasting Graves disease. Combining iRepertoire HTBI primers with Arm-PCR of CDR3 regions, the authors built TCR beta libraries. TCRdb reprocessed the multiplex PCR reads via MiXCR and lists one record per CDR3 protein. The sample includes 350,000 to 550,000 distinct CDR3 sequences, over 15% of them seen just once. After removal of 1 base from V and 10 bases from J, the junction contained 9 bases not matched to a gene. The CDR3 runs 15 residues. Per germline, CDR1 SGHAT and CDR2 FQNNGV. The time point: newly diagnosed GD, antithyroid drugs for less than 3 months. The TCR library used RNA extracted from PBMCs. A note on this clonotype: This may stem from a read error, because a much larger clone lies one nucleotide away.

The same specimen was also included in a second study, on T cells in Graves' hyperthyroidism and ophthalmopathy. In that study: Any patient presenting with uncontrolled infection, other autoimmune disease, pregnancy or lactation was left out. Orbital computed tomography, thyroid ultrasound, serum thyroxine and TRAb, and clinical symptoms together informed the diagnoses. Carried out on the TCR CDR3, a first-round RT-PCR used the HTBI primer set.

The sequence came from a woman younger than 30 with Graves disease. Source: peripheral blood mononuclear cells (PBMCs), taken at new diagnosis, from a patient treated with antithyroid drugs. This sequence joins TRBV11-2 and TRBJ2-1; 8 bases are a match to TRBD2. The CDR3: CASSLGLASPYEQFF. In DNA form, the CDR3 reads TGTGCCAGCAGCTTAGGACTAGCGTCCCCCTACGAGCAGTTCTTC.